A single sample gave rise to the 32 T cell receptor beta chains below, sequenced in a study of blood T cell repertoires in COVID-19. The repertoire was sequenced with immunoSEQ multiplex PCR; TCRdb's copy has only in-frame clones and lacks some. This sample carries 200,000 to 250,000 clones, roughly 89% of them seen once, and the ten largest clones take about 14%. Source material: PBMCs or T cells enriched from blood (not recorded which). Receptors originate from a man aged 25 to 40 who had been exposed to COVID-19.

The chain joins TRBV4-1 to TRBJ1-2; D may be TRBD1 (6 bases). V was cut by 4 bases and J by 3 bases, with 15 bases left in between. The CDR3 covers 15 residues. From germline, CDR1 is MGHRA and CDR2 YSYEKL. The CDR3 nucleotides read TGCGCCAGCAGCCGCCTCAGGGGAATGGACTATGGCTACACCTTC. Amino acid sequence: CASSRLRGMDYGYTF.

This clone was counted between two and nine times. This sequence joins TRBV2 and TRBJ1-1; no clear D. V was trimmed by 2 bases and J by 4 bases, leaving 11 bases between them. The CDR3 has 14 amino acids. The germline CDR1 and CDR2 sequences are SNHLY and FYNNEI. The CDR3 nucleotides read TGTGCCAGCAGTGAAAGTGATTCTAGCACTGAAGCTTTCTTT. It is translated as CASSESDSSTEAFF.

The J gene is TRBJ1-5, the V gene TRBV19; no firm D call. The germline V and J ends were trimmed by 3 bases and 2 bases, with 14 bases remaining between them. Germline CDR1 LNHDA, CDR2 SQIVND (reference sequence). The CDR3 totals 16 residues. CDR3 in DNA: TGTGCCAGTAGTATTTCGGGTATTGTAGGCAATCAGCCCCAGCATTTT. This encodes CASSISGIVGNQPQHF.

J is TRBJ2-7 and V is TRBV12-3 or TRBV12-4; D may be TRBD2 (6 bases). Trimming shortened V by 3 bases and J by 4 bases, and 10 bases separated the two germline ends. This CDR3 has 13 residues. The CDR3 sequence is CASSFSSGYEQYF. In nucleotides, the CDR3 is TGTGCCAGCAGTTTTTCCAGCGGGTACGAGCAGTACTTC.

V is TRBV9 and J is TRBJ2-2, with D possibly TRBD2 on 6 matching bases. The CDR3 consists of 14 residues. Per germline, CDR1 SGDLS and CDR2 YYNGEE. Trimming took 5 bases from V and 2 from J, leaving 10 bases between them. The CDR3 DNA reads TGTGCCAGCAGGTGGGAGGAAAACACCGGGGAGCTGTTTTTT. This encodes CASRWEENTGELFF.

V gene TRBV12-5 combines with J gene TRBJ1-6; D might be TRBD1 (6 bases). The CDR3 is made up of 16 amino acids. V was trimmed by 0 bases and J by 7 bases, leaving 13 bases between them. Germline CDR1 and CDR2: LGHNT and FRNRAP. Written as DNA, the CDR3 is TGTGCTAGTGGTTTGGTAGAGGGGGTCCGGAATTCACCCCTCCACTTT. Residues: CASGLVEGVRNSPLHF.

The CDR3 reads CASSRPVKGGRQETQYF. The CDR3 DNA reads TGTGCCAGCAGCCGTCCTGTTAAGGGTGGGAGACAAGAGACCCAGTACTTC. J is TRBJ2-5 and V is TRBV7-6, with a possible D match to TRBD2 (5 bases). Looked up from germline, CDR1 is SGHVS and CDR2 is FNYEAQ. The CDR3 runs 17 residues. V lost 5 bases and J 2 bases, leaving 21 bases between the germline ends.

Only one count was recorded for this clone. This chain connects TRBV13 to TRBJ1-2; the match to TRBD1 covers 9 bases. Trimming took 5 bases from V and 5 from J; bases not matched to a gene: 6. Germline V lookup: CDR1 PRHDT, CDR2 FYEKMQ (reference sequence). The CDR3 spans 14 residues. CDR3 sequence (DNA): TGTGCCAGCAGCCCAGCGGGACAGGGATATGGCTACACCTTC. This sequence encodes CASSPAGQGYGYTF.

The gene calls are TRBV19 and TRBJ2-5; possible D gene TRBD2, 6 bases. This CDR3 is built from 14 residues. Germline CDR1 LNHDA, CDR2 SQIVND (reference sequence). V dropped 5 bases and J dropped 4 bases, with 14 bases sitting between them. The CDR3 DNA follows: TGTGCCAGTAGTGACCCCGGGGGTGCAGAGACCCAGTACTTC. Residues: CASSDPGGAETQYF.

The chain recombines TRBV29-1 with TRBJ1-2; D is unresolved. The CDR3 is 9 residues long. Trimming left V 3 bases short and J 6 bases short, with 2 bases between. The germline gives CDR1 SQVTM, CDR2 ANQGSEA. CDR3 sequence reads: CSVDNGYTF. Here the CDR3 DNA reads TGCAGCGTTGATAATGGCTACACCTTC.

Comment on this clone: The same CDR3 is also encoded by other DNA sequences in this sample. The V call is TRBV19, the J call TRBJ2-7; D is perhaps TRBD1 (5 bases). CDR1 is LNHDA, CDR2 SQIVND, per germline (reference sequence). V gave up 9 bases and J gave up 0 bases, with 12 bases separating them. The length of the CDR3 is 13 residues. CDR3 sequence (DNA): TGTGCCAGCAGGGATAGAAGCTCCTACGAGCAGTACTTC. This sequence encodes CASRDRSSYEQYF.

In its sample, this clone was seen once. The rearrangement uses TRBV11-3 and TRBJ2-7, with D possibly TRBD2 on 6 matching bases. The germline V and J ends were trimmed by 1 base and 6 bases, with 16 bases remaining between them. Germline CDR1 and CDR2: SGHNT and YENEEA. This CDR3 is 15 amino acids long. The CDR3 bases are TGTGCCAGCAGCTTAGGCGGGAAATGGAATCCCGAGCAGTACTTC. It encodes CASSLGGKWNPEQYF. The full variable domain, in which reference TRBV11-3 and TRBJ2-7 provide the parts outside the CDR3, is EAGVVQSPRYKIIEKKQPVAFWCNPISGHNTLYWYLQNLGQGPELLIRYENEEAVDDSQLPKDRFSAERLKGVDSTLKIQPAELGDSAVYLCASSLGGKWNPEQYFGPGTRLTVT.

The chain couples TRBV5-1 to TRBJ2-3, with TRBD2 matching over 8 bases. The CDR3 has 14 amino acids. Germline CDR1 SGHRS, CDR2 YFSETQ. Germline trimming cut 0 bases from V and 5 bases from J; bases unmatched to any gene: 2. The CDR3 DNA reads TGCGCCAGCAGCTTGGTGGCGGGGGGAGATACGCAGTATTTT. Translation: CASSLVAGGDTQYF.

V gene TRBV29-1 combines with J gene TRBJ1-2; TRBD1 matches 8 bases. The V and J ends lost 5 bases and 8 bases, in that order; junction bases with no gene match: 4. Germline lookup yields CDR1 SQVTM and CDR2 ANQGSEA. The CDR3 totals 11 residues. The CDR3 region has the DNA TGCAGCGTTCAGGGGGCTTGGGGCTACACCTTC. Protein sequence: CSVQGAWGYTF.

This sequence joins TRBV4-1 and TRBJ2-3, with a tentative D call TRBD2 (6 bases). The germline V gene has CDR1 MGHRA and CDR2 YSYEKL. Trimming removed 4 bases at V and 2 bases at J, with 10 bases between. CDR3 length: 14 residues. The CDR3 coding sequence is TGCGCCAGCAGCCCAACGGGACTCACAGATACGCAGTATTTT. Translated: CASSPTGLTDTQYF.

This chain links TRBV5-4 with TRBJ1-1, with D tentatively TRBD1 (5 bases). The CDR3 runs to 12 residues. Germline V gene sequence: CDR1 SGHNT, CDR2 YYREEE (reference sequence). V gave up 4 bases and J gave up 4 bases, with 8 bases separating them. The CDR3 bases are TGTGCCAGCAGCCCCGGGGGCACTGAAGCTTTCTTT. As protein: CASSPGGTEAFF.

The CDR3 coding sequence is TGTGCCTTAAGAAGAGGTGGAACAGCTTTCTTT. This sequence encodes CALRRGGTAFF. The genes are TRBV30 and TRBJ1-1; D is unclear. Per the germline V gene, CDR1 is GTSNPN and CDR2 is SVGIG (reference sequence). Trimming removed 7 bases at V and 10 bases at J, with 16 bases between. There are 11 residues in the CDR3.

The DNA for the CDR3 is TGTGCCAGTAAACCCGGGACAGGGGTCTATGGCTACACCTTC. It specifies CASKPGTGVYGYTF. The chain uses TRBV11-2 and TRBJ1-2; 10 bases map to TRBD1. The germline V gene has CDR1 SGHAT and CDR2 FQNNGV. V was pared by 9 bases and J by 4 bases, with 8 bases of the junction left unmatched. The CDR3 is 14 residues long. Full variable domain (remainder filled in from reference TRBV11-2 and TRBJ1-2): EAGVAQSPRYKIIEKRQSVAFWCNPISGHATLYWYQQILGQGPKLLIQFQNNGVVDDSQLPKDRFSAERLKGVDSTLKIQPAKLEDSAVYLCASKPGTGVYGYTFGSGTRLTVV.

The chain has TRBV5-5 and TRBJ2-5; tentative D call: TRBD1 (5 bases). The CDR3 runs to 14 residues. Germline CDR1 and CDR2: SGHKS and YYEKEE (reference sequence). Trimming left V 0 bases short and J 2 bases short, with 8 bases between. The DNA of the CDR3 is TGTGCCAGCAGCTTGGGGCAGGGACAAGAGACCCAGTACTTC. Translating gives CASSLGQGQETQYF.

This clone was observed a single time. V usage is TRBV6-5 and J usage is TRBJ2-7; TRBD1 aligns across 9 bases. The CDR3 extends over 16 amino acids. With V trimmed by 4 bases and J by 1 base, 8 bases remained unmatched. Germline V gives CDR1 MNHEY, CDR2 SVGAGI. CDR3 DNA sequence: TGTGCCAGCAGTTCTCTCTTGACAGGGGGGTCCTACGAGCAGTACTTC. It translates to CASSSLLTGGSYEQYF.

V and J are TRBV19 and TRBJ1-2, with D possibly matching TRBD1 (5 bases). The CDR3 runs to 16 residues. Germline values: CDR1 LNHDA, CDR2 SQIVND (reference sequence). Trimming left V 7 bases short and J 8 bases short, with 26 bases between. The CDR3 loop is CASNAEGHLATNGYTF. The CDR3 DNA follows: TGTGCCAGTAATGCCGAAGGACATCTGGCAACGAACGGCTACACCTTC. The variable domain in full, with the rest retrieved from reference TRBV19 and TRBJ1-2, is DGGITQSPKYLFRKEGQNVTLSCEQNLNHDAMYWYRQDPGQGLRLIYYSQIVNDFQKGDIAEGYSVSREKKESFPLTVTSAQKNPTAFYLCASNAEGHLATNGYTFGSGTRLTVV.

The chain links TRBV9 to TRBJ2-1; TRBD1 matches at 7 bases. Germline V gives CDR1 SGDLS, CDR2 YYNGEE. The CDR3 runs 15 residues. The junction had 13 bases not matched to a gene; V was cut back by 4 bases and J by 9 bases. Here the CDR3 DNA reads TGTGCCAGCAGCACCGGACAGGCGCCCTGGCTTGAGCAGTTCTTC. This translates into CASSTGQAPWLEQFF.

The chain recombines TRBV5-5 with TRBJ2-7; D may be TRBD2 (7 bases). Looked up from germline, CDR1 is SGHKS and CDR2 is YYEKEE (reference sequence). The CDR3 is 15 amino acids. Trimming shortened V by 8 bases and J by 0 bases, and 18 bases separated the two germline ends. This CDR3 is CASSTGPGGSYEQYF. The CDR3 DNA sequence: TGTGCCAGTTCCACAGGGCCGGGGGGCTCCTACGAGCAGTACTTC.

CDR3 in amino acids: CASSGPEGALGYGYTF. The CDR3 bases are TGTGCCAGTAGTGGTCCGGAGGGGGCACTAGGCTATGGCTACACCTTC. This chain connects TRBV19 to TRBJ1-2, with TRBD1 matching over 7 bases. J gave up 4 bases and V 5 bases, and 13 bases lay outside the gene matches. Germline CDR1 reads LNHDA; CDR2 reads SQIVND (reference sequence). The CDR3 runs to 16 residues.

The chain combines TRBV5-6 with TRBJ1-5; D unclear. CDR1 is SGHDT and CDR2 is YYEEEE in the germline V gene. Trimming took off 6 bases at V and 4 bases at J, with 17 bases between the two ends. The CDR3 spans 15 residues. CDR3 protein: CASTKWETGNQPQHF. CDR3 nucleotide sequence: TGTGCCAGCACCAAATGGGAGACGGGAAATCAGCCCCAGCATTTT.

This chain links TRBV7-9 with TRBJ1-2; no clear D gene. Germline V gives CDR1 SEHNR, CDR2 FQNEAQ (reference sequence). V shed 5 bases and J shed 3 bases, with 13 bases lying between them. The CDR3 has 14 residues. For the CDR3, the DNA is TGTGCCAGCAGCCCCCCGGCCGACTACTATGGCTACACCTTC. This sequence encodes CASSPPADYYGYTF.

The chain is built from TRBV7-2 and TRBJ2-3; 11 positions match TRBD2. J lost 7 bases, V lost 5 bases, and 8 bases had no gene match. The CDR3 is made up of 15 amino acids. Germline V gene sequence: CDR1 SGHTA, CDR2 FQGNSA. CDR3 in amino acids: CASSPRLAGTNTQYF. CDR3 nucleotide sequence: TGTGCCAGCAGCCCGAGACTAGCGGGGACTAATACGCAGTATTTT.

The genes are TRBV2 and TRBJ2-3; 13 bases map to TRBD2. The CDR3 extends over 16 amino acids. Germline V gives CDR1 SNHLY, CDR2 FYNNEI. V trimming: 6 bases; J trimming: 0 bases; junction bases outside the gene matches: 3. DNA for the CDR3: TGTGCCAGCAGCGGGACTAGCGGGGAAAGCACAGATACGCAGTATTTT. Translation: CASSGTSGESTDTQYF.

Comments on this clone: The DNA is left out, because the CDR3 cannot be placed on it with certainty; the CDR3 is given as TCRdb lists it. V gene TRBV21-1 combines with J gene TRBJ2-6; no check of the table's D call, TRBD1, against the DNA was made. TRBV21-1 is recorded as a pseudogene. The CDR3 is 17 amino acids long, termini counted. The CDR3: CASSWGPGNSGANVLTF.

The chain is built from TRBV4-1 and TRBJ2-3, with 9 nucleotides matching TRBD2. Germline CDR1 MGHRA, CDR2 YSYEKL. V shed 4 bases and J 6 bases; nucleotides not matched to a gene: 17. The CDR3 runs 18 residues. CDR3 sequence reads: CASSRWEMRGGLRDTQYF. In DNA, the CDR3 is TGCGCCAGCAGCCGCTGGGAAATGCGGGGGGGCCTGAGGGATACGCAGTATTTT.

This sequence joins TRBV21-1 and TRBJ1-1; the tabulated D call, TRBD1, remains unverified against the DNA. TRBV21-1 is listed as a pseudogene. The CDR3 totals 14 residues. In nucleotides, the CDR3 is TGTGCCAGCAATCAGGGGGGTAGGAACACTGAAGCTTTCTTT. Protein sequence: CASNQGGRNTEAFF.

The chain uses TRBV6-1 and TRBJ2-7; possible D gene TRBD1, 5 bases. V gave up 2 bases and J gave up 1 base, with 9 bases separating them. CDR3 size: 14 residues. Per the germline V gene, CDR1 is MNHNS and CDR2 is SASEGT. The CDR3 nucleotides are TGTGCCAGCAGTGAACTGTACAGGTCCTACGAGCAGTACTTC. Residues: CASSELYRSYEQYF.